The entry below gives a single T cell receptor beta chain sequence along with its context. This record belongs to a study of control samples from healthy donors and cancer patients. The data were produced by immunoSEQ multiplex PCR, yet TCRdb's version contains in-frame clones alone and is incomplete. The sample has over 100,000 clones, approximately 90% seen once; the top ten hold 3.4%. The junction had 5 bases not matched to a gene; V was cut back by 4 bases and J by 3 bases. Per germline, CDR1 LGHDT and CDR2 YNNKEL (reference sequence). The CDR3 runs 15 residues. This clonotype was obtained from a man aged 40-49 years in good health. This sequence joins TRBV3-1 (or the pseudogene TRBV3-2) and TRBJ2-7; 11 positions match TRBD1. Sequencing was done on a sample of blood. The CDR3 bases are TGTGCCAGCAGCCCGGGACAGGGGGGGAGCTACGAGCAGTACTTC. As protein: CASSPGQGGSYEQYF.